The 25 T cell receptor beta chains given below trace back to one sample, sequenced in a study of T cell responses to AZD1222 COVID-19 vaccine. Produced via immunoSEQ multiplex PCR; TCRdb's table is partial and in-frame only. The sample yields more than 150,000 clones, roughly 91% seen once. Sequencing used peripheral blood, obtained 28 days after the second AZD1222 dose. The receptors stem from an adult who received the AZD1222 COVID-19 vaccine.

This sequence joins TRBV5-1 and TRBJ2-3, with 12 nucleotides matching TRBD2. Germline V gene sequence: CDR1 SGHRS, CDR2 YFSETQ. The CDR3 totals 16 residues. J gave up 2 bases and V 3 bases, and 4 bases lay outside the gene matches. CDR3 sequence: CASSSGTSGSTDTQYF. For the CDR3, the DNA is TGCGCCAGCAGCTCGGGGACTAGCGGGTCCACAGATACGCAGTATTTT.

The rearrangement uses TRBV29-1 and TRBJ1-2; D call uncertain. The germline V gene has CDR1 SQVTM and CDR2 ANQGSEA. This CDR3 has 14 residues. V shed 6 bases and J shed 8 bases, with 22 bases lying between them. CDR3 residues: CSVRGALSGGGYTF. The CDR3 DNA is TGCAGCGTCCGTGGAGCTCTCTCGGGAGGCGGCTACACCTTC.

The V call is TRBV7-3, the J call TRBJ1-1; D may be TRBD1 (5 bases). CDR3 length: 12 amino acids. Looked up from germline, CDR1 is SGHTA and CDR2 is FQGTGA. Trimming cost V 9 bases and J 1 base, with 9 bases left between them. The CDR3 DNA follows: TGTGCCAGTAACAGGCAGAACACTGAAGCTTTCTTT. Amino acids: CASNRQNTEAFF.

The V gene is TRBV18, the J gene TRBJ2-5; tentatively, D is TRBD1 or TRBD2 (5 bases each). CDR1 is KGHSH, CDR2 LQKENI, per germline. Trimming left V 4 bases short and J 5 bases short, with 20 bases between. There are 16 residues in the CDR3. The CDR3 DNA is TGTGCCAGCTCACGGGGGTCTAGCCCCCTTTCGGAGACCCAGTACTTC. It codes for CASSRGSSPLSETQYF.

This clone showed up just once. The J gene is TRBJ1-1, the V gene TRBV7-9; 7 bases align to TRBD1. The V and J ends lost 1 base and 5 bases, in that order; junction bases with no gene match: 13. CDR1 SEHNR and CDR2 FQNEAQ come from the germline V gene (reference sequence). This CDR3 is 17 amino acids long. The CDR3 loop is CASSLDSLGTERTEAFF. CDR3 sequence (DNA): TGTGCCAGCAGCTTAGATTCACTAGGGACAGAAAGGACTGAAGCTTTCTTT.

CDR3 nucleotides: TGTGCCAGTACTCCCACGGACAGCGGGGCTTTCTTT. Translating gives CASTPTDSGAFF. The chain carries TRBV19 and TRBJ1-1; possible D gene TRBD1, 6 bases. V was shortened by 7 bases and J by 11 bases, with 17 bases between the two germline ends. The CDR3 contains 12 residues. The V gene's germline CDR1 is LNHDA and CDR2 SQIVND (reference sequence).

The chain combines TRBV5-1 with TRBJ2-7; 10 nucleotides match TRBD2. The ends lost 5 bases at V and 3 bases at J; junction bases unmatched: 5. The CDR3 extends over 14 amino acids. Germline CDR1 and CDR2: SGHRS and YFSETQ. CDR3: CASSQGTSVYEQYF. CDR3 nucleotides: TGCGCCAGCAGTCAGGGGACTAGCGTCTACGAGCAGTACTTC.

The chain couples TRBV7-9 to TRBJ1-1; TRBD1 is a possible D gene (6 bases). Germline V CDR1 and CDR2: SEHNR, FQNEAQ (reference sequence). V lost 4 bases and J 1 base, leaving 10 bases between the germline ends. This CDR3 has 14 residues. For the CDR3, the DNA is TGTGCCAGCAGCTCCGGACAGCCGAACACTGAAGCTTTCTTT. It translates to CASSSGQPNTEAFF.

The rearrangement uses TRBV27 and TRBJ1-2, with D possibly TRBD1 on 5 matching bases. This CDR3 contains 15 residues. Germline V gene lookup returns CDR1 MNHEY and CDR2 SMNVEV (reference sequence). The germline V and J ends were trimmed by 4 bases and 4 bases, with 16 bases remaining between them. As DNA, the CDR3 is TGTGCCAGCAGTTGGGGGACGGACCGAAGCTATGGCTACACCTTC. Translated, it gives CASSWGTDRSYGYTF.

The chain recombines TRBV15 with TRBJ1-4; 9 bases map to TRBD1. The CDR3 loop spans 15 amino acids. The V gene end was trimmed by 5 bases and the J gene end by 8 bases; junction bases not matched to a gene: 9. Germline V gene lookup returns CDR1 LNHNV and CDR2 YYDKDF (reference sequence). CDR3 amino acids: CATSGTGTGNEKLFF. The CDR3 DNA is TGTGCCACCAGCGGTACCGGGACAGGGAACGAAAAACTGTTTTTT.

The chain employs TRBV7-3 and TRBJ2-7; 11 bases are a match to TRBD1. The ends lost 4 bases at V and 3 bases at J; junction bases unmatched: 5. The length of the CDR3 is 15 residues. Germline CDR1 reads SGHTA; CDR2 reads FQGTGA. This CDR3 reads CASSYGQGAFYEQYF. CDR3 coding DNA: TGTGCCAGCAGCTATGGACAGGGGGCGTTCTACGAGCAGTACTTC.

The V and J genes are TRBV6-5 and TRBJ1-6; 12 bases align to TRBD1. Germline CDR1 and CDR2: MNHEY and SVGAGI. CDR3 size: 16 residues. V shed 4 bases, J shed 9 bases, and the junction held 7 bases outside the gene matches. CDR3 region: CASSFRGQGASSPLHF. DNA for the CDR3: TGTGCCAGCAGTTTTCGGGGACAGGGGGCGAGTTCACCCCTCCACTTT.

The V gene is TRBV7-9, the J gene TRBJ1-3; D is unclear. Trimming cost V 5 bases and J 2 bases, with 7 bases left between them. CDR3 size: 13 residues. CDR1 and CDR2 (germline): SEHNR, FQNEAQ (reference sequence). CDR3 amino acids: CASSTIPGNTIYF. CDR3 in DNA: TGTGCCAGCAGCACCATTCCTGGAAACACCATATATTTT.

V and J are TRBV3-1 (or the pseudogene TRBV3-2) and TRBJ2-7, with D possibly being TRBD2 (7 bases). There are 13 residues in the CDR3. V lost 3 bases and J 5 bases, leaving 11 bases between the germline ends. Germline CDR1 is LGHDT and CDR2 is YNNKEL (reference sequence). The CDR3 nucleotides are TGTGCCAGCAGCCAGGGGGGGGCCCACGAGCAGTACTTC. Protein product: CASSQGGAHEQYF.

This clone appeared many times. The chain combines TRBV7-9 with TRBJ1-2; perhaps TRBD1 as D (5 bases). Germline V lookup: CDR1 SEHNR, CDR2 FQNEAQ (reference sequence). The CDR3 sequence is 16 residues long. V was shortened by 2 bases and J by 8 bases, with 21 bases between the two germline ends. The CDR3 reads CASSLPATGTPGGYTF. DNA of the CDR3: TGTGCCAGCAGCTTACCCGCAACCGGGACCCCTGGCGGCTACACCTTC.

J is TRBJ2-2 and V is TRBV7-3; 11 nucleotides align to TRBD2. The CDR3 sequence is 16 residues long. The junction had 2 bases not matched to a gene; V was cut back by 5 bases and J by 0 bases. Germline V gene lookup returns CDR1 SGHTA and CDR2 FQGTGA. In DNA, the CDR3 is TGTGCCAGCAGCGTGGGACTAGCGGCGAACACCGGGGAGCTGTTTTTT. Protein: CASSVGLAANTGELFF.

The genes are TRBV7-6 and TRBJ2-1; 7 bases match TRBD2. V lost 5 bases to trimming and J lost 9 bases; unmatched junction nucleotides: 7. The CDR3 loop spans 13 amino acids. Germline CDR1 reads SGHVS; CDR2 reads FNYEAQ. The CDR3 DNA reads TGTGCCAGCAGCGGCGGACTAGGGGTTGAGCAGTTCTTC. This gives the protein CASSGGLGVEQFF.

A single count supports this clone. The CDR3 nucleotides are TGCGCCAGCAGTGAGTCGCCGGGGAATCAGCCCCAGCATTTT. It specifies CASSESPGNQPQHF. This rearrangement joins TRBV10-1 to TRBJ1-5; D not resolved. V was trimmed by 0 bases and J by 4 bases, leaving 7 bases between them. The germline CDR1 and CDR2 sequences are WNHNN and SYGVQD (reference sequence). The CDR3 is 14 amino acids.

In its sample, this clone was seen once. This rearrangement joins TRBV19 to TRBJ1-5; TRBD1 agrees at 8 bases. The CDR3 has 17 amino acids. V was clipped by 5 bases and J by 1 base; unmatched bases: 10. From germline, CDR1 is LNHDA and CDR2 SQIVND (reference sequence). The CDR3: CASSFRTGRKSNQPQHF. The CDR3 DNA sequence: TGTGCCAGTAGTTTCCGGACAGGGAGAAAAAGCAATCAGCCCCAGCATTTT.

The chain combines TRBV23-1 with TRBJ2-5; D is uncertain. TRBV23-1 is sorted into the ORF group, with uncertain function. The CDR3 spans 13 residues. Trimming took 5 bases from V and 1 from J, leaving 8 bases between them. The DNA for the CDR3 is TGCGCCAGCAGTAGGCACACCCAAGAGACCCAGTACTTC. As protein: CASSRHTQETQYF.

Note on this clone: Other DNA sequences in this specimen translate into the identical CDR3. The chain employs TRBV15 and TRBJ1-1; D remains ambiguous. V was pared by 0 bases and J by 1 base, with 6 bases between. The V gene's germline CDR1 is LNHNV and CDR2 YYDKDF (reference sequence). The CDR3 has 14 amino acids. This CDR3 is CATSRDRGNTEAFF. The CDR3 nucleotides read TGTGCCACCAGCAGAGACCGGGGGAACACTGAAGCTTTCTTT. Looking up the rest from reference TRBV15 and TRBJ1-1 gives the full variable domain: DAMVIQNPRYQVTQFGKPVTLSCSQTLNHNVMYWYQQKSSQAPKLLFHYYDKDFNNEADTPDNFQSRRPNTSFCFLDIRSPGLGDTAMYLCATSRDRGNTEAFFGQGTRLTVV.

This chain uses TRBV7-2 with TRBJ2-4; 7 nucleotides match TRBD2. CDR3 length equals 14 residues. The germline V gene has CDR1 SGHTA and CDR2 FQGNSA. With V trimmed by 4 bases and J by 4 bases, 4 bases remained unmatched. CDR3 in DNA: TGTGCCAGCAGCTCCGCCGGGGGGAAAAACATTCAGTACTTC. Translation gives CASSSAGGKNIQYF.

The rearrangement joins TRBV4-1 to TRBJ1-1, with D unresolved. The CDR3 runs to 13 residues. CDR1 and CDR2 from the germline V gene are MGHRA and YSYEKL. Trimming removed 4 bases from V and 5 bases from J, with 11 bases in between. CDR3 nucleotides: TGCGCCAGCAGCCTGCGATCCGGGACTGAAGCTTTCTTT. Translation gives CASSLRSGTEAFF.

The CDR3, as DNA: TGTGCCAGCAGCTTGTCGGGGGGATTTCTGGATACGCAGTATTTT. It codes for CASSLSGGFLDTQYF. The chain couples TRBV5-4 to TRBJ2-3, with 7 bases that match TRBD2. Germline values: CDR1 SGHNT, CDR2 YYREEE (reference sequence). The CDR3 has 15 residues. V lost 1 base, J lost 6 bases, and 8 bases stayed unmatched. Using reference TRBV5-4 and TRBJ2-3 for the parts outside the CDR3, the full variable domain is ETGVTQSPTHLIKTRGQQVTLRCSSQSGHNTVSWYQQALGQGPQFIFQYYREEENGRGNFPPRFSGLQFPNYSSELNVNALELDDSALYLCASSLSGGFLDTQYFGPGTRLTVL.

This CDR3 is CASGLLGREGGEKLFF. In DNA, the CDR3 is TGTGCTAGTGGTCTCCTGGGCAGAGAGGGGGGTGAAAAACTGTTTTTT. V and J are TRBV12-5 and TRBJ1-4; possible D gene TRBD1, 6 bases. The V end lost 5 bases, the J end lost 7 bases, and 20 bases lay between the germline ends. The V gene's germline CDR1 is LGHNT and CDR2 FRNRAP. The CDR3 sequence is 16 residues long. Full variable domain (remainder filled in from reference TRBV12-5 and TRBJ1-4): DARVTQTPRHKVTEMGQEVTMRCQPILGHNTVFWYRQTMMQGLELLAYFRNRAPLDDSGMPKDRFSAEMPDATLATLKIQPSEPRDSAVYFCASGLLGREGGEKLFFGSGTQLSVL.